These 28 T cell receptor beta chains were sequenced from one sample in a study of cytomegalovirus exposure and HLA in healthy donors. PCR used 60 Vbeta primers and 13 Jbeta primers. Clones were read by immunoSEQ multiplex PCR, and TCRdb kept only the in-frame ones, dropping some. Its table records under 65,000 clones. The sequencing input was PBMCs. Every receptor here comes from a middle-aged woman in good health and CMV-seronegative.

The chain uses TRBV9 and TRBJ2-3; 10 bases are shared with TRBD2. V lost 0 bases to trimming and J lost 3 bases; unmatched junction nucleotides: 7. The germline V gene encodes CDR1 SGDLS and CDR2 YYNGEE. The CDR3 length is 17 residues. CDR3 in DNA: TGTGCCAGCAGCGTAGGAGCTAGCGGGGGTGGTACAGATACGCAGTATTTT. Translation gives CASSVGASGGGTDTQYF.

This chain connects TRBV7-2 to TRBJ2-5; 14 bases line up with TRBD2. CDR1 SGHTA and CDR2 FQGNSA come from the germline V gene. The ends lost 2 bases at V and 5 bases at J; junction bases unmatched: 4. The CDR3 is made up of 16 amino acids. The CDR3 reads CASSLYRTSGRETQYF. Here the CDR3 DNA reads TGTGCCAGCAGCTTATATCGGACTAGCGGGAGGGAGACCCAGTACTTC.

The rearrangement links TRBV4-2 to TRBJ2-5; possibly TRBD1 for D (6 bases). The CDR3 has 17 amino acids. The germline V gene has CDR1 LGHNA and CDR2 YNFKEQ. Trimming took off 1 base at V and 2 bases at J, with 17 bases between the two ends. The CDR3 sequence: CASSQVPQGIGQETQYF. The CDR3 coding sequence is TGTGCCAGCAGCCAAGTCCCGCAGGGGATAGGGCAAGAGACCCAGTACTTC.

CDR3 in DNA: TGTGCCAGCAGCTCTAATCAGCGGGAGAACACAGATACGCAGTATTTT. Translation gives CASSSNQRENTDTQYF. The rearrangement joins TRBV7-2 to TRBJ2-3, with TRBD2 matching 8 bases. The CDR3 runs to 16 residues. The germline gives CDR1 SGHTA, CDR2 FQGNSA. V gave up 4 bases and J gave up 2 bases; unmatched junction bases: 8.

This chain joins TRBV11-2 and TRBJ1-2, with TRBD1 identical over 10 bases. The CDR3 consists of 15 residues. The V gene's germline CDR1 is SGHAT and CDR2 FQNNGV. J gave up 6 bases and V 0 bases, and 4 bases lay outside the gene matches. CDR3 DNA: TGTGCCAGCAGCTTAGACGGACAGGGGGATCATGGCTACACCTTC. Its protein is CASSLDGQGDHGYTF.

The chain is built from TRBV18 and TRBJ1-5; D perhaps matches TRBD1 (6 bases). CDR1 is KGHSH, CDR2 LQKENI, per germline. V was cut by 4 bases and J by 3 bases, with 13 bases left in between. This CDR3 comprises 15 residues. The CDR3 bases are TGTGCCAGCTCACTCGAACAGGGTAACAATCAGCCCCAGCATTTT. As protein: CASSLEQGNNQPQHF. Drawing the rest from reference TRBV18 and TRBJ1-5, the complete variable domain is NAGVMQNPRHLVRRRGQEARLRCSPMKGHSHVYWYRQLPEEGLKFMVYLQKENIIDESGMPKERFSAEFPKEGPSILRIQQVVRGDSAAYFCASSLEQGNNQPQHFGDGTRLSIL.

The chain combines TRBV25-1 with TRBJ2-7; tentatively, D is TRBD1 (5 bases). Germline CDR1 and CDR2: MGHDK and SYGVNS. The CDR3 contains 15 residues. V lost 1 base to trimming and J lost 5 bases, with 15 bases between them. The CDR3 spells CASSEFLGDLNEQYF. The CDR3 DNA follows: TGTGCCAGCAGTGAATTCCTAGGGGATTTGAACGAGCAGTACTTC.

The chain links TRBV6-5 to TRBJ2-1; the D is unclear. Germline V gene sequence: CDR1 MNHEY, CDR2 SVGAGI. The CDR3 is 14 amino acids. V was pared by 8 bases and J by 0 bases, with 11 bases between. The DNA for the CDR3 is TGTGCCAGCCAAAGAGGTGGCTCCTACAATGAGCAGTTCTTC. Its translation is CASQRGGSYNEQFF.

Comment on this clone: A junction boundary mismatches the germline segment, possibly from a read error. J is TRBJ1-3 and V is TRBV30; D is possibly TRBD1 (6 bases). The CDR3 is made up of 13 amino acids. Germline lookup yields CDR1 GTSNPN and CDR2 SVGIG (reference sequence). In nucleotides, the CDR3 is TGTGCCTGGACCGGGGGGCCTGGAAACAACATATATTTT. This translates into CAWTGGPGNNIYF.

The V call is TRBV2, the J call TRBJ2-5; 11 nucleotides align to TRBD1. The J segment lost 5 bases and the V segment lost 8 bases, leaving 10 bases of the junction unmatched. Germline V gives CDR1 SNHLY, CDR2 FYNNEI. The CDR3 has 15 amino acids. The CDR3 nucleotides are TGTGCCAGCGGCCCGGACAGGGGGCGGAGGGAGACCCAGTACTTC. It specifies CASGPDRGRRETQYF.

The gene calls are TRBV7-2 and TRBJ1-5; 7 positions match TRBD1. This CDR3 is built from 18 residues. The V gene end was trimmed by 4 bases and the J gene end by 0 bases; junction bases not matched to a gene: 12. Germline-derived CDR1 and CDR2 are SGHTA and FQGNSA. DNA for the CDR3: TGTGCCAGCAGCTCCCACCCGACAGGGCTCTATAGCAATCAGCCCCAGCATTTT. Protein sequence: CASSSHPTGLYSNQPQHF.

V is TRBV11-2 and J is TRBJ1-4; D is unresolved. V was cut by 4 bases and J by 10 bases, with 22 bases left in between. Per germline, CDR1 SGHAT and CDR2 FQNNGV. The CDR3 totals 16 residues. The CDR3 DNA follows: TGTGCCAGCAGCTCCCCGAATGCAGGAACTGATGGAAAACTGTTTTTT. Its protein product is CASSSPNAGTDGKLFF.

The chain employs TRBV6-5 and TRBJ2-6, with unresolved D. The CDR3 is made up of 14 amino acids. CDR1 and CDR2 from the germline V gene are MNHEY and SVGAGI. V lost 5 bases and J 2 bases, leaving 7 bases between the germline ends. The CDR3 is CASSRVAGANVLTF. DNA of the CDR3: TGTGCCAGCAGTCGGGTAGCTGGGGCCAACGTCCTGACTTTC.

J is TRBJ2-7 and V is TRBV7-2; D is perhaps TRBD2 (6 bases). Trimming took 1 base from V and 2 from J, leaving 18 bases between them. CDR3 length equals 17 residues. CDR1 is SGHTA and CDR2 is FQGNSA in the germline V gene. The chain's CDR3 is CASSLDGLPGNPYEQYF. The DNA of the CDR3 is TGTGCCAGCAGCTTAGACGGACTACCAGGCAACCCCTACGAGCAGTACTTC.

The chain carries TRBV6-5 and TRBJ1-1; the D is unclear. CDR3 length: 11 amino acids. V was shortened by 9 bases and J by 1 base, with 6 bases between the two germline ends. Germline V lookup: CDR1 MNHEY, CDR2 SVGAGI. As DNA, the CDR3 is TGTGCCAGTTTCTGGAACACTGAAGCTTTCTTT. It is translated as CASFWNTEAFF.

The gene calls are TRBV7-3 and TRBJ2-1, with 8 nucleotides matching TRBD2. Germline-derived CDR1 and CDR2 are SGHTA and FQGTGA. J was trimmed by 9 bases and V by 4 bases; bases with no gene match: 11. The CDR3 has 15 amino acids. In nucleotides, the CDR3 is TGTGCCAGCAGCTGGGCATCCGGGACTAGGGGTGAGCAGTTCTTC. Its translation: CASSWASGTRGEQFF.

This sequence joins TRBV7-2 and TRBJ1-4, with D tentatively TRBD1 (6 bases). Per the germline V gene, CDR1 is SGHTA and CDR2 is FQGNSA. This CDR3 spans 12 amino acids. Deletions cut 5 bases from V and 11 bases from J, with 12 bases between. The CDR3 DNA sequence: TGTGCCAGCAGCGCCCTGGGGGCCAAACTGTTTTTT. As protein: CASSALGAKLFF.

The J gene is TRBJ1-1, the V gene TRBV7-2; D might be TRBD1 (6 bases). This CDR3 contains 17 residues. V dropped 0 bases and J dropped 1 base, with 15 bases sitting between them. Per the germline V gene, CDR1 is SGHTA and CDR2 is FQGNSA. The CDR3 DNA reads TGTGCCAGCAGCTTAGCCACGGGGAGGGGGGCGAACACTGAAGCTTTCTTT. It encodes CASSLATGRGANTEAFF.

The chain has TRBV10-1 and TRBJ2-1; 9 bases agree with TRBD2. Germline CDR1 is WNHNN and CDR2 is SYGVQD (reference sequence). The CDR3 contains 14 residues. With 3 bases clipped from V and 10 bases from J, the junction kept 7 bases outside the gene matches. DNA of the CDR3: TGCGCCAGCAGTGAACGACTAGCGGTACCCGAGCAGTTCTTC. This translates into CASSERLAVPEQFF.

This chain links TRBV29-1 with TRBJ2-7, with 7 bases matching TRBD2. The CDR3 consists of 13 residues. The J segment lost 7 bases and the V segment lost 7 bases, leaving 13 bases of the junction unmatched. The germline V gene encodes CDR1 SQVTM and CDR2 ANQGSEA. CDR3 DNA sequence: TGCAGCGCCACCCGAGGCGGGGGTAGAGAGCAGTACTTC. Translating it yields CSATRGGGREQYF.

The chain links TRBV5-1 to TRBJ2-7, with 11 nucleotides matching TRBD2. CDR1 and CDR2 (germline): SGHRS, YFSETQ. The V gene end was trimmed by 0 bases and the J gene end by 0 bases; junction bases not matched to a gene: 8. The CDR3 spans 18 residues. The CDR3 bases are TGCGCCAGCAGCTTGGAGCCCCCGGGACTAGCGGTCTCCTACGAGCAGTACTTC. This gives the protein CASSLEPPGLAVSYEQYF.

The chain links TRBV19 to TRBJ2-1, with TRBD2 matching over 15 bases. The junction had 5 bases not matched to a gene; V was cut back by 5 bases and J by 6 bases. Looked up from germline, CDR1 is LNHDA and CDR2 is SQIVND (reference sequence). This CDR3 contains 16 residues. Here the CDR3 reads CASSPRTSGGANEQFF. CDR3 in DNA: TGTGCCAGTAGTCCCAGGACTAGCGGGGGGGCCAATGAGCAGTTCTTC.

The gene calls are TRBV25-1 and TRBJ2-7, with D perhaps TRBD1 (6 bases). Trimming removed 3 bases at V and 6 bases at J, with 15 bases between. This CDR3 spans 14 amino acids. Germline values: CDR1 MGHDK, CDR2 SYGVNS. CDR3 in amino acids: CASSDSGADGEQYF. The CDR3 bases are TGTGCCAGCAGTGACTCAGGGGCAGATGGCGAGCAGTACTTC.

The chain carries TRBV18 and TRBJ2-7, with TRBD2 matching 11 bases. The germline V gene encodes CDR1 KGHSH and CDR2 LQKENI. Trimming removed 2 bases from V and 2 bases from J; junction bases left unmatched: 2. This CDR3 has 15 amino acids. The CDR3: CASSPTSGSPYEQYF. CDR3 coding DNA: TGTGCCAGCTCACCAACTAGCGGGAGTCCCTACGAGCAGTACTTC.

V and J are TRBV28 and TRBJ1-3; 8 nucleotides line up with TRBD1. This CDR3 comprises 14 residues. Trimming removed 6 bases from V and 4 bases from J; junction bases left unmatched: 5. Germline V gene sequence: CDR1 MDHEN, CDR2 SYDVKM. The CDR3 DNA is TGTGCCAGCAGCCTGACAGGGGAAGGAAACACCATATATTTT. It codes for CASSLTGEGNTIYF.

This chain's CDR3 is CASSLGQGVENEQFF. For the CDR3, the DNA is TGTGCCAGCAGCTTGGGACAGGGAGTGGAGAATGAGCAGTTCTTC. The genes are TRBV7-3 and TRBJ2-1, with 9 bases aligning to TRBD1. Germline CDR1 is SGHTA and CDR2 is FQGTGA. This CDR3 contains 15 residues. Trimming at V came to 3 bases and at J to 7 bases, leaving 7 bases not matched to a gene.

The chain has TRBV28 and TRBJ1-5; 10 bases align to TRBD1. Germline lookup yields CDR1 MDHEN and CDR2 SYDVKM. Losses at the gene ends were 6 bases for V and 6 bases for J; bases not matched to a gene: 2. The CDR3 is 13 residues long. The CDR3 nucleotides are TGTGCCAGCAGCGGACAGGGGGTTCAGCCCCAGCATTTT. This gives the protein CASSGQGVQPQHF. Based on the CDR3 plus reference TRBV28 and TRBJ1-5, the full variable domain is DVKVTQSSRYLVKRTGEKVFLECVQDMDHENMFWYRQDPGLGLRLIYFSYDVKMKEKGDIPEGYSVSREKKERFSLILESASTNQTSMYLCASSGQGVQPQHFGDGTRLSIL.

The rearrangement joins TRBV5-1 to TRBJ1-3; D might be TRBD1 (5 bases). The germline V gene has CDR1 SGHRS and CDR2 YFSETQ. V lost 3 bases, J lost 2 bases, and 21 bases lay in between. The CDR3 has 18 residues. CDR3 coding DNA: TGCGCCAGCAGCTCTGCGAGTCCTAAACAGGCCACTGGAAACACCATATATTTT. It codes for CASSSASPKQATGNTIYF.